A selection of T cell receptor beta chains follows, all from one sample in a study of T cell responses to AZD1222 COVID-19 vaccine. Sequencing used immunoSEQ multiplex PCR; TCRdb keeps in-frame clones, though not all of them. The data show approximately 110,000 clones, with 82% seen just once and 5% held by the top ten. The material sequenced was peripheral blood, taken on day 0 of AZD1222 vaccination. The receptors originated from an adult in good health. The CDR3 runs from the conserved cysteine through the conserved F or W.

v_call cdr3_aa
TRBV7-9 CASSPTGYGYTF
TRBV6-2/TRBV6-3 CASSLQSYEQYF
TRBV4-2 CASSQDQRTGELFF
TRBV12-5 CASGLVLAKVGETEAFF
TRBV5-1 CASSLAEGNTIYF
TRBV4-3 CASSQTRTFVTDTQYF
TRBV15 CATSAAHGNYGYTF
TRBV6-5 CASGPLGQHTDTQYF
TRBV5-5 CASSFSGYEQYF
TRBV2 CASSGHQGVLNTEAFF
TRBV4-1 CASSQVSPAWGTDTQYF
TRBV6-1 CASIDDGYSYEQYF
TRBV7-2 CASSLGLAVHEQYF
TRBV5-6 CASSSDGFYNEQFF
TRBV18 CASSPEQGSWTDTQYF
TRBV6-2/TRBV6-3 CASSYSFNSPLHF
TRBV2 CASAVNGRAEAFF
TRBV29-1 CSVMTGEFGYTF
TRBV5-6 CASSLRGVGNQPQHF
TRBV11-2 CASSPQPGQGIGDTQYF
TRBV7-9 CASNGGQNYGYTF
TRBV10-2 CASSDRVRNQPQHF
TRBV5-1 CASSLGTGAGDTQYF
TRBV5-5 CASSLDIYEQYF
TRBV6-2/TRBV6-3 CASSFLKTGELFF
TRBV5-6 CASSLGTGPQHF
TRBV6-4 CASSDGTGGAGELFF
TRBV2 CASRPDRGLGGYTF
TRBV19 CASSRGLSAGNTIYF
TRBV11-3 CASSLGGMGQLNTEAFF
TRBV6-2/TRBV6-3 CASSDRDRGRTDTQYF
TRBV7-2 CASSLDNRGTEAFF
TRBV6-2/TRBV6-3 CASSAGQGWLGRGYTF